Sequencing of this T cell receptor beta chain was carried out in a study of cytomegalovirus exposure and HLA in healthy donors (dated by TCRdb to the late 2010s). Describing the broader study: An earlier analysis of approximately 590 of the donors reported approximately 300 Gb of sequence data and 117 million unique TCR beta sequences from 150 million to 200 million T cells. Approximately 300 gigabases of sequencing data and around 80 million unique TCR sequences made up an early release that covered several hundred HLA-typed donors. Among the roughly 430 genotyped donors, roughly 80% belonged to the genetic ancestry cluster associated with self-reported Caucasian donors. The study was designed to test whether signatures of past pathogen exposure could be identified by cataloging public T cell receptors. Using immunosequencing, the study profiled T cell repertoires from 550 to 750 subjects and related those repertoires to cytomegalovirus serostatus. In addition to the first cohort of approximately 670 subjects, a separate validation cohort of 120 different subjects was used. The study combined high-throughput TCR immunosequencing, statistical association of individual TCRs with disease status, and machine learning to predict cytomegalovirus infection status. To study patterns of TCR occurrence, a later analysis re-analyzed previously published TCR beta repertoires from 600 to 750 donors and added high-resolution HLA genotyping. The later analysis used no new phenotypic data to find candidate immune exposures, relying instead on TCR beta sequences and their occurrence across donors. To decide whether each TCR beta V gene segment behaved as functional or pseudogenic, an earlier analysis of approximately 620 of the donors relied on high-throughput TCR beta sequencing. Donor age, sex, ethnicity and CMV serostatus were collected together with the repertoire data. Genome-wide SNP genotypes for about 55% of the 666 donors were used in a later genetic analysis, which treated that subset as a discovery cohort. All discovery cohort repertoires had been generated on a single sequencing platform. HLA typing included class I and class II loci at four-digit resolution. The number of donors typed differed by locus, with about 629-640 for A, B, C, DRB1 and DQB1, roughly 550 for DQA1, 600 to 610 for DPA1, and approximately 470 for DPB1. Because of strong linkage in the cohort, a few DR-DQ haplotypes were treated as single units for association and clustering. On average, over 200,000 unique TCR beta nucleotide sequences were sequenced per donor among more than 350 genotyped donors of the cohort, with about 19% of those sequences being non-productive.

In total, 600 or so healthy bone marrow donors made up the cohort. Cohort members were all nominally healthy when sampled, although unrecorded immune exposures were likely present. The donor tested CMV seronegative, placing the donor among the approximately 400 seronegative members of the cohort. Every donor gave a peripheral blood sample, and the peripheral blood mononuclear cells from that sample were used for TCR beta sequencing. Genomic DNA was extracted from the blood cell samples with the Qiagen DNeasy Blood Extraction Kit. Here is what the overall study found, with its caveats: V-gene and J-gene trimming of TCR beta chains was associated with a missense DCLRE1C variant in a later genetic analysis, and the association was replicated in an independent cohort. The only immune exposure information available for the cohort was CMV serostatus. According to a later genetic analysis, donors in an Asian-associated ancestry cluster had fewer N-insertions in productive TCRs than the approximately 710-donor mean. In a later analysis, several top co-occurrence clusters were reported to appear linked to parvovirus B19, influenza, CMV and Epstein-Barr virus. Correlated functional status among segregating V segments might be attributable to linkage disequilibrium, but an unknown experimental factor could not be ruled out. The presence/absence analyses assumed that sequencing depth was roughly uniform across donors, and that assumption may not be true. A later analysis found that TCR association rates varied across HLA loci, with DRB1 alleles showing the most associated TCRs and HLA-C alleles the fewest. A cluster of highly shared sequence variants was judged likely to be a technical artifact of the sequencing pipeline. In an earlier analysis of about 600 of the donors, most TCR beta V segments appeared in productive rearrangements about 87% or about 30% of the time, broadly matching IMGT annotations. Most TCR sequences were seen in very few donors, while some public TCRs were found in many individuals. According to the authors, the approach could potentially be generalized to other disease states and immunological phenotypes. Because counts were too low, about 18 rarely observed V segments, including chromosome 9 orphons, were left out of the earlier analysis of approximately 500 of the donors. HLA typing was unavailable for some donors at each locus, so association tests used only the typed subset. Because the 87-base-pair reads could not distinguish some IMGT-functional V segments, including TRBV6-2 and TRBV6-3, those segments were excluded. A further reported finding was that TCR beta sequences accurately predicted the HLA-A and HLA-B alleles for most subjects in the first cohort. Only TCR beta chains were sequenced in this cohort, and the absence of alpha or paired-chain data limited detectable features. When HLA alleles, especially DR and DQ, strongly co-occurred, attributing TCR associations to individual alleles was difficult. A later analysis found that most CMV-associated TCR beta chains appeared HLA-restricted, with HLA associations seemingly driven largely by CMV exposure. In the study, 150 to 200 TCR beta chains were listed as associated with cytomegalovirus. At a false discovery rate of 0.05, a later analysis linked 15,000 to 20,000 TCR beta sequences to specific HLA alleles. In both the original and validation cohorts, the classifier was reported to diagnose cytomegalovirus status with high specificity and sensitivity. In vitro tests confirmed that a few of the cytomegalovirus-associated TCR beta chains recognize cytomegalovirus antigens. In a later analysis, HLA-associated TCR beta chains showed more clonal expansion and lower generation probabilities than non-associated chains that were equally common.

Library preparation was by the immunoSEQ multiplex PCR assay. The multiplex PCR relied on a mix of 60 forward primers for TCR Vbeta segments and 13 reverse primers for TCR Jbeta segments. Amplification of the CDR3 region of rearranged TCR beta genes was performed with a multiplex PCR assay on genomic DNA. The Illumina HiSeq System was used to sequence the amplified TCR beta libraries as 87-base-pair reads. Per the authors' processing: Across the 500 to 750 repertoires, a later analysis counted approximately 75 million unique TCR beta chains, around 10 million of which were shared by at least two donors. A nearest-neighbor algorithm error-corrected the raw reads and collapsed the reads into unique sequences, merging closely related sequences to remove PCR and sequencing errors. V, D and J gene segments were assigned by aligning CDR3 sequences to IMGT reference sequences. For a sequence to be retained, a match of at least six nucleotides was required to both a V gene segment and a J gene segment. A rearrangement counted as productive if the CDR3 had no stop codons and remained in frame with V and J, and every other rearrangement counted as non-productive. CDR3 was defined by IMGT convention, running from the second conserved V-encoded cysteine to the conserved J-encoded phenylalanine. The earlier analysis of 587 of the donors excluded any sequence lacking an unambiguous match to a single V gene segment. An earlier analysis of several hundred of the donors classified V segments as functional when productive rearrangements were above 56.7% and as segregating when the standard deviation between donors was above 5%. A statistical classification framework was built to diagnose cytomegalovirus status from the catalog of TCR beta chain sequences. In a later analysis, V and J genes were assigned by comparing TCR nucleotide sequences against IMGT/GENE-DB human TR gene sequences. Using the TCRdist pipeline, a later analysis assigned CDR3 sequences along with most-parsimonious VDJ recombination scenarios. In a later analysis, each TCR beta chain was defined by its CDR3 amino acid sequence together with its V-gene family, and reads lacking a unique V-gene family were excluded. As a way to deal with suspected cross-contamination and a sequencing artifact, a later analysis dropped 640 or so nucleotide sequences that were highly shared and had low generation probability. In a later analysis, a clonal expansion index for each public chain was calculated from normalized within-repertoire ranks of inferred template counts. In a later analysis, generation probabilities were computed with a VDJ recombination model fitted to out-of-frame rearrangements, and the resulting probabilities were checked against IGoR. In a later analysis, hypergeometric tests were used to score TCR-TCR, TCR-HLA and TCR-CMV co-occurrence, with a repertoire-size bias correction applied to TCR pairs. False discovery rates were estimated in a later analysis by permuting HLA or CMV assignments 20 times. A later analysis grouped co-occurring TCRs with DBSCAN, adding TCRdist sequence similarity when clustering within HLA-allele-positive subsets. Repertoires with fewer than 30,000 or more than 120,000 public chains were left out of co-occurrence clustering, as were roughly five repertoires with anomalous nucleotide sharing. In its TCRdb copy, this immuneACCESS table keeps in-frame sequences only and misses some clones. Where compared with another copy, unresolved V genes explain less than half of these, and the others have no known cause. That table furnishes V, J and clone size, whereas the DNA furnished D and trimming. This sample has roughly 90,000 clones in its table, and approximately 84% of those were observed once. 2.1% of the sample goes to the ten largest clones.

V was cut back by 8 bases and J by 5 bases, leaving a gap of 12 bases between them. The CDR3, from cysteine to phenylalanine, totals 12 residues. Just the 36-base CDR3 DNA is kept, in frame starting at base 1. The CDR1 and CDR2 encoded by the germline V gene are SNHLY and FYNNEI. With regard to this clone: Its cognate antigen has yet to be identified. No quality values exist for individual bases; no much larger clone is one base distant.

The sequencing sample was made of PBMCs. The sequence derives from a man aged 18 to 30 in good health and CMV-seronegative. Rearrangement joined TRBV2 to TRBJ1-2; a tentative D call is TRBD1 (5 bases match). The DNA sequence reads TGTGCCAGCTCGGGGGAAGATTATGGCTACACCTTC. This yields the protein CASSGEDYGYTF.